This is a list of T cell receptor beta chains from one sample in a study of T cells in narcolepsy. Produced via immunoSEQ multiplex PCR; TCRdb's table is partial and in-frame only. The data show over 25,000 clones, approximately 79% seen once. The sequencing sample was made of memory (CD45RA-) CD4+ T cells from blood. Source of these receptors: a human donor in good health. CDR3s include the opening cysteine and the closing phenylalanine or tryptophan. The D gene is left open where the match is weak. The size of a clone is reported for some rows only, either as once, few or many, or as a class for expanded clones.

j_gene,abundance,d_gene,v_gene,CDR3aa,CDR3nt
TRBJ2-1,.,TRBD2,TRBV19,CASGRAGNEQFF,TGTGCCAGCGGGAGGGCAGGCAATGAGCAGTTCTTC
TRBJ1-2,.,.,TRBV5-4,CATTATGGNYGYTF,TGTGCCACGACCGCGACGGGAGGGAACTATGGCTACACCTTC
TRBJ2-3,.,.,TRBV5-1,CASSLGAKLDADTQYF,TGCGCCAGCAGCTTGGGCGCGAAGCTCGATGCAGATACGCAGTATTTT
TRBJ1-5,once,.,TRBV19,CASSILSVNQPQHF,TGTGCCAGTAGTATTTTATCTGTCAATCAGCCCCAGCATTTT
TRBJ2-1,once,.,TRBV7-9,CASESRAYNEQFF,TGTGCCAGCGAATCGAGGGCGTACAATGAGCAGTTCTTC
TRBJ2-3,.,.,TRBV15,CATSRDPGSGDTQYF,TGTGCCACCAGCAGAGACCCCGGGAGTGGGGATACGCAGTATTTT
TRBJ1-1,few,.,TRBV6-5,CASKFKGQRGDEAFF,TGTGCCAGCAAGTTCAAGGGTCAACGGGGAGATGAAGCTTTCTTT
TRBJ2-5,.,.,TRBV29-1,CSFMIIQGRETQYF,TGCAGCTTTATGATAATCCAGGGAAGAGAGACCCAGTACTTC
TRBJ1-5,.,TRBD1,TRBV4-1,CASSQQGANQPQHF,TGCGCCAGCAGTCAACAGGGGGCAAATCAGCCCCAGCATTTT
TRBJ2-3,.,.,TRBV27,CASRPIARRQPPDTQYF,TGTGCCAGCAGACCCATAGCTCGTAGACAGCCCCCTGATACGCAGTATTTT
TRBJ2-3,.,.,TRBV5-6,CASSFSGHSTDTQYF,TGTGCCAGCAGCTTTTCAGGGCATAGCACAGATACGCAGTATTTT
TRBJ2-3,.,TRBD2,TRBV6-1,CASSVAGASDTQYF,TGTGCCAGCAGTGTAGCGGGAGCATCAGATACGCAGTATTTT
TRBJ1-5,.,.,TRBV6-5,CASSYSQASNQPQHF,TGTGCCAGCAGTTACTCGCAGGCTAGCAATCAGCCCCAGCATTTT
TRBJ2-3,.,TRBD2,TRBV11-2,CASSGFSGRRTDTQYF,TGTGCCAGCAGCGGTTTTAGCGGGAGGCGCACAGATACGCAGTATTTT
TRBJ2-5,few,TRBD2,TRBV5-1,CASSLTPGLAQETQYF,TGCGCCAGCAGCTTAACGCCGGGACTAGCTCAAGAGACCCAGTACTTC
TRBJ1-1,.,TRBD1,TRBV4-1,CASSQEWGTEMNTEAFF,TGCGCCAGCAGCCAAGAATGGGGGACAGAAATGAACACTGAAGCTTTCTTT
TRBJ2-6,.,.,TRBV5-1,CASIPGGAGANVLTF,TGCGCCAGCATCCCCGGGGGAGCTGGGGCCAACGTCCTGACTTTC
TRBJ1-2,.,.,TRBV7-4,CASSLERSVGYTF,TGTGCCAGCAGCTTAGAGAGGAGTGTAGGCTACACCTTC
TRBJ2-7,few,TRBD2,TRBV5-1,CASSTTSGVYEQYF,TGCGCCAGCAGCACGACTAGCGGGGTTTACGAGCAGTACTTC
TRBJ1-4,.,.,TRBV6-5,CASSYYQGGEKLFF,TGTGCCAGCAGTTACTACCAGGGCGGTGAAAAACTGTTTTTT
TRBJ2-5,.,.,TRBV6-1,CASSPQGRETQYF,TGTGCCAGCAGTCCACAGGGAAGAGAGACCCAGTACTTC
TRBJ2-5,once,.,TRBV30,CAWSALGETQYF,TGTGCCTGGAGTGCATTAGGAGAGACCCAGTACTTC
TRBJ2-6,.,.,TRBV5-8,CASSLTGANVLTF,TGTGCCAGCAGTCTTACTGGGGCCAACGTCCTGACTTTC
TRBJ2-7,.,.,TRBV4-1,CASSPGLLVTYEQYF,TGCGCCAGCAGCCCCGGACTACTAGTAACCTACGAGCAGTACTTC
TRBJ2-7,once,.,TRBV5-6,CASSYRTWEQYF,TGTGCCAGCAGTTATAGGACCTGGGAGCAGTACTTC
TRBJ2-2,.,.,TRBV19,CASSIGGRKAGELFF,TGTGCCAGTAGTATAGGTGGCAGGAAGGCCGGGGAGCTGTTTTTT
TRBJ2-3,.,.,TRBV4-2,CASSQDRLSTDTQYF,TGTGCCAGCAGCCAAGATCGCCTGAGCACAGATACGCAGTATTTT
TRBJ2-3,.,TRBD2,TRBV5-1,CASSLVPAGAGTDTQYF,TGCGCCAGCAGCTTGGTACCGGCGGGAGCAGGGACAGATACGCAGTATTTT
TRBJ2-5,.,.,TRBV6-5,CASSGGSETQYF,TGTGCCAGCAGTGGAGGCTCAGAGACCCAGTACTTC
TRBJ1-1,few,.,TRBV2,CASSERYEAFF,TGTGCCAGCAGTGAAAGGTATGAAGCTTTCTTT
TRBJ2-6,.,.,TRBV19,CASRTGPGANVLTF,TGTGCCAGTAGAACAGGGCCCGGGGCCAACGTCCTGACTTTC
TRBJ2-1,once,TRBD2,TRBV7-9,CASSPSGSAFREQFF,TGTGCCAGCAGCCCTAGCGGGAGCGCCTTCCGTGAGCAGTTCTTC
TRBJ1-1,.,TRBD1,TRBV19,CATSGTANTEAFF,TGTGCCACTTCCGGGACAGCGAACACTGAAGCTTTCTTT
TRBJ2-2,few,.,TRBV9,CASSVNGRNTGELFF,TGTGCCAGCAGCGTGAACGGAAGGAACACCGGGGAGCTGTTTTTT
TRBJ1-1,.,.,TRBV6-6,CASRNRRYAFF,TGTGCCAGCAGGAACAGGCGGTACGCTTTCTTT
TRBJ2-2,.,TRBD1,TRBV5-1,CASSTDRANTGELFF,TGCGCCAGCAGCACTGACAGGGCCAACACCGGGGAGCTGTTTTTT
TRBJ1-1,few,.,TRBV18,CASSHPQGRGAFF,TGTGCCAGCTCACATCCTCAGGGGCGCGGAGCTTTCTTT
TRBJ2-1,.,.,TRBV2,CASTGTWINEQFF,TGTGCCAGTACCGGGACATGGATCAATGAGCAGTTCTTC
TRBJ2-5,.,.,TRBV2,CASEGIQETQYF,TGTGCCAGCGAGGGGATCCAAGAGACCCAGTACTTC
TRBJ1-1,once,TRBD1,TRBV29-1,CSVAQTGAGRGTEAFF,TGCAGCGTTGCTCAAACAGGGGCCGGGAGAGGCACTGAAGCTTTCTTT
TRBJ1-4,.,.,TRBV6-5,CASSYSVGEKLFF,TGTGCCAGCAGTTACTCGGTGGGGGAAAAACTGTTTTTT
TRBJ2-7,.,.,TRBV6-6,CASSNMGPSYEQYF,TGTGCCAGCAGTAATATGGGACCGAGTTACGAGCAGTACTTC
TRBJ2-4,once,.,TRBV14,CASSQSSRVNIQYF,TGTGCCAGCAGCCAGTCGAGTAGGGTCAACATTCAGTACTTC
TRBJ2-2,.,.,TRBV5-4,CASSLEAYTGELFF,TGTGCCAGCAGCTTGGAGGCGTACACCGGGGAGCTGTTTTTT
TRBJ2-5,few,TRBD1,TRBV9,CASTTRTGNQETQYF,TGTGCCAGCACAACTCGGACAGGGAACCAAGAGACCCAGTACTTC
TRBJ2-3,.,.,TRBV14,CASSVLDTQYF,TGTGCCAGCAGCGTACTAGATACGCAGTATTTT
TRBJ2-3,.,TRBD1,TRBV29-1,CSVGGYRGRRKTTSTDTQYF,TGCAGCGTTGGGGGGTACAGGGGGCGGCGGAAGACAACATCCACAGATACGCAGTATTTT
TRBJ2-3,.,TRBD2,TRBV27,CASSPPGRSTDTQYF,TGTGCCAGCAGTCCCCCCGGGAGGAGCACAGATACGCAGTATTTT
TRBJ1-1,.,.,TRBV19,CASNSDHYTEAFF,TGTGCCAGTAACTCGGACCATTACACTGAAGCTTTCTTT
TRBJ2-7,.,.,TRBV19,CASGVKGYEQYF,TGTGCCAGTGGAGTAAAGGGGTACGAGCAGTACTTC
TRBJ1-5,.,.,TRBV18,CASSPQGGNQPQHF,TGTGCCAGCTCACCGCAGGGAGGGAATCAGCCCCAGCATTTT
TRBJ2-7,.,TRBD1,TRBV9,CASSPTLHRGSSYEQYF,TGTGCCAGCAGCCCAACACTTCACAGGGGGAGCTCCTACGAGCAGTACTTC
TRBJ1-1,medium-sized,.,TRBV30,CAWTTRDKLEAFF,TGTGCCTGGACCACCCGGGACAAACTTGAAGCTTTCTTT
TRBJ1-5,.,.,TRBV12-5,CASGFAGALQPQHF,TGTGCTAGTGGTTTTGCAGGGGCCCTTCAGCCCCAGCATTTT